This T cell receptor (beta chain) originates from a study of blood T cells in healthy people across ages. Study-wide points: A roughly linear fall in TCR beta diversity per million T cells was seen with increasing age.

Germline V gives CDR1 KGHDR, CDR2 SFDVKD. V was trimmed by 7 bases and J by 5 bases, leaving 19 bases between them. The CDR3 has 15 residues. Primers used in a second PCR of roughly 7 to 11 cycles were a sample-barcoded 5' primer and a J-beta primer mix. MiXCR, run by TCRdb on the 5' RACE reads, gives a single entry per CDR3 protein. The table lists under 800,000 distinct CDR3 sequences, around 21% of them singletons. Ten or more counts support this clonotype. Its antigen is currently unknown. The TCR comes from a man aged 70-80 years in good health. Source material: blood. This chain uses TRBV24-1 with TRBJ2-5; D may correspond to TRBD1 or TRBD2 (5 bases each). The DNA of the CDR3 is TGTGCCACCAGCAGAGGGACCGCCCTGAGGGAGACCCAGTACTTC. Protein product: CATSRGTALRETQYF.